A single sample gave rise to the 27 T cell receptor beta chains below, sequenced in a study of T cells in Graves' hyperthyroidism and ophthalmopathy (dated by TCRdb to the late 2010s). Receptor amplification or capture employed multiplex PCR. For sequencing, an Illumina HiSeq 2000 was employed. Amplification of TCR beta CDR3 regions was carried out from RNA transcripts. A first-round RT-PCR of the TCR CDR3 used the HTBI primer set with the Qiagen OneStep RT-PCR kit. In TCRdb, the public reads were trimmed at Q25 with fastp and aligned with MiXCR, with productive beta chains retained. Entries are consolidated by CDR3 protein sequence, retaining the most common genes and DNA. Here the sample has around 570,000 distinct CDR3 sequences; 15% to 20% occur a single time. The ten largest clones represent about 45% of the sample. The sequencing input was blood. The receptors come from a man in his forties or fifties with Graves' ophthalmopathy.

In DNA form, the CDR3 reads TGTGCCAGCAGCACGACAGACTTGAACACTGAAGCTTTCTTT. Translated, it gives CASSTTDLNTEAFF. The rearrangement links TRBV2 to TRBJ1-1, with D possibly matching TRBD1 (5 bases). V dropped 6 bases and J dropped 0 bases, with 11 bases sitting between them. In germline, CDR1 is SNHLY, CDR2 FYNNEI. There are 14 residues in the CDR3.

CDR3 sequence (DNA): TGCAGCGTTGGATTAGAGCGGGCACCCTACGAGCAGTACTTC. Protein sequence: CSVGLERAPYEQYF. This rearrangement joins TRBV29-1 to TRBJ2-7; possibly TRBD2 for D (6 bases). Germline CDR1 SQVTM, CDR2 ANQGSEA. The CDR3 runs 14 residues. V lost 4 bases and J lost 2, with 15 bases in between.

V usage is TRBV25-1 and J usage is TRBJ2-4; D gene unclear. CDR1 and CDR2 (germline): MGHDK, SYGVNS. The CDR3 length is 14 residues. Trimming cost V 2 bases and J 6 bases, with 11 bases left between them. The CDR3, as DNA: TGTGCCAGCAGTGAAAGGGCTCAGACAAACATTCAGTACTTC. Translated, it gives CASSERAQTNIQYF.

This clonotype was seen a few times. The CDR3 spells CASGEGHIQYF. The CDR3 region has the DNA TGTGCCTCCGGAGAAGGTCACATTCAGTACTTC. The chain employs TRBV5-6 and TRBJ2-4; no definite D call. The CDR3 runs 11 residues. V was pared by 10 bases and J by 8 bases, with 13 bases between. Per germline, CDR1 SGHDT and CDR2 YYEEEE.

This rearrangement joins TRBV30 to TRBJ2-1, with a weak D call TRBD2 (6 bases). CDR1 is GTSNPN, CDR2 SVGIG, per germline (reference sequence). V lost 4 bases, J lost 10 bases, and 20 bases lay in between. The CDR3 extends over 14 amino acids. The CDR3 spells CAWTSTSIAAEQFF. The CDR3 nucleotides read TGTGCCTGGACTTCAACCTCGATAGCGGCAGAGCAGTTCTTC. Full variable domain (remainder filled in from reference TRBV30 and TRBJ2-1): SQTIHQWPATLVQPVGSPLSLECTVEGTSNPNLYWYRQAAGRGLQLLFYSVGIGQISSEVPQNLSASRPQDRQFILSSKKLLLSDSGFYLCAWTSTSIAAEQFFGPGTRLTVL.

This clonotype was counted ten times or more. V usage is TRBV2 and J usage is TRBJ2-1, with TRBD1 as a possible D gene (6 bases). The CDR3 sequence is 12 residues long. The V gene lost 8 bases and the J gene lost 5 bases, with 10 bases spanning the gap. The germline V gene has CDR1 SNHLY and CDR2 FYNNEI. DNA of the CDR3: TGTGCCAGCGGGGACACCCACAATGAGCAGTTCTTC. Encoded protein: CASGDTHNEQFF. Filled out from reference TRBV2 and TRBJ2-1, the complete variable domain reads EPEVTQTPSHQVTQMGQEVILRCVPISNHLYFYWYRQILGQKVEFLVSFYNNEISEKSEIFDDQFSVERPDGSNFTLKIRSTKLEDSAMYFCASGDTHNEQFFGPGTRLTVL.

This clonotype showed up just a few times. The chain is built from TRBV15 and TRBJ2-3, with D possibly matching TRBD2 (5 bases). The CDR3 consists of 15 residues. CDR1 and CDR2 (germline): LNHNV, YYDKDF (reference sequence). V lost 4 bases to trimming and J lost 4 bases, with 15 bases between them. The DNA for the CDR3 is TGTGCCACCAGCATAAATCCCTCCGGGGCAGATACGCAGTATTTT. This codes for CATSINPSGADTQYF.

The CDR3 sequence: CSARARGRDGNSPLHF. CDR3 DNA sequence: TGCAGTGCTAGAGCGAGGGGCCGGGACGGTAATTCACCCCTCCACTTT. V usage is TRBV20-1 and J usage is TRBJ1-6, with a tentative D call TRBD1 (5 bases). V was clipped by 1 base and J by 6 bases, with 16 bases between them. Germline V gene data show CDR1 as DFQATT and CDR2 as SNEGSKA (reference sequence). The CDR3 loop spans 16 amino acids.

V gene TRBV7-8 combines with J gene TRBJ1-5, with D maybe TRBD1 (5 bases). V was shortened by 5 bases and J by 3 bases, with 14 bases between the two germline ends. Per the germline V gene, CDR1 is SGHVS and CDR2 is FQNEAQ. The CDR3 runs 15 residues. The CDR3 sequence is CASSQAQGSNQPQHF. The CDR3 nucleotides read TGTGCCAGCAGCCAAGCGCAGGGATCCAATCAGCCCCAGCATTTT. The full variable domain, completed using reference TRBV7-8 and TRBJ1-5, is GAGVSQSPRYKVAKRGQDVALRCDPISGHVSLFWYQQALGQGPEFLTYFQNEAQLDKSGLPSDRFFAERPEGSVSTLKIQRTQQEDSAVYLCASSQAQGSNQPQHFGDGTRLSIL.

This clonotype was seen ten or more times. This chain connects TRBV20-1 to TRBJ2-5; 9 positions agree with TRBD2. Germline lookup yields CDR1 DFQATT and CDR2 SNEGSKA (reference sequence). The trim removed 5 bases at V and 4 bases at J, leaving 8 bases unmatched. The CDR3 spans 14 residues. The CDR3 here is CSAVAGGVGETQYF. CDR3 DNA sequence: TGCAGTGCTGTGGCGGGAGGGGTAGGAGAGACCCAGTACTTC.

In its sample, this clonotype was seen a few times. This sequence joins TRBV5-1 and TRBJ2-7; D unresolved. Trimming cost V 7 bases and J 2 bases, with 13 bases left between them. Germline loops: CDR1 SGHRS, CDR2 YFSETQ. The CDR3 runs to 13 residues. CDR3 protein: CASGDWDPYEQYF. CDR3 nucleotide sequence: TGCGCCAGCGGGGATTGGGATCCCTACGAGCAGTACTTC. The full variable domain, rest sourced from reference TRBV5-1 and TRBJ2-7, is KAGVTQTPRYLIKTRGQQVTLSCSPISGHRSVSWYQQTPGQGLQFLFEYFSETQRNKGNFPGRFSGRQFSNSRSEMNVSTLELGDSALYLCASGDWDPYEQYFGPGTRLTVT.

Concerning this clonotype itself: One end of the junction does not line up with germline, which may come from a read error. The chain uses TRBV30 and TRBJ1-2; TRBD1 might be the D (6 bases). Germline CDR1 is GTSNPN and CDR2 is SVGIG (reference sequence). This CDR3 has 14 amino acids. CDR3 region: CVWSVNLAGEGYTF. The CDR3 DNA reads as TGTGTCTGGAGTGTAAATCTGGCAGGGGAAGGCTACACCTTC.

This chain joins TRBV5-1 and TRBJ2-6; D is unclear. Trimming stripped 1 base from V and 0 bases from J, with 8 bases between. Germline V lookup: CDR1 SGHRS, CDR2 YFSETQ. The CDR3 spans 16 residues. DNA of the CDR3: TGCGCCAGCAGCTTGATAGGAAACTCTGGGGCCAACGTCCTGACTTTC. Its translation: CASSLIGNSGANVLTF.

This clonotype has just a few counts. The CDR3 here is CAWTVRDNSPLHF. The CDR3 DNA is TGTGCCTGGACCGTCAGGGATAATTCACCCCTCCACTTT. The chain links TRBV30 to TRBJ1-6; maybe TRBD1 (5 bases). CDR3 length equals 13 residues. V lost 4 bases to trimming and J lost 5 bases, with 9 bases between them. Germline CDR1 reads GTSNPN; CDR2 reads SVGIG (reference sequence).

CDR3 sequence reads: CSATPRGGRGPFGELFF. In nucleotides, the CDR3 is TGCAGTGCCACCCCCCGGGGGGGCAGGGGGCCTTTCGGGGAGCTGTTTTTT. V usage is TRBV20-1 and J usage is TRBJ2-2, with D perhaps matching TRBD1 or TRBD2 (8 bases each). V dropped 6 bases and J dropped 7 bases, with 27 bases sitting between them. The germline CDR1 and CDR2 sequences are DFQATT and SNEGSKA (reference sequence). The CDR3 covers 17 residues.

This clonotype was counted between two and nine times. The chain combines TRBV5-1 with TRBJ2-7; the match to TRBD1 covers 9 bases. The V and J ends lost 5 bases and 7 bases, in that order; junction bases with no gene match: 16. Germline V gene lookup returns CDR1 SGHRS and CDR2 YFSETQ. The length of the CDR3 is 16 residues. The CDR3 DNA reads as TGCGCCAGCAGTGGCAGTTGGGGACAGGGACGAGGGGAGCAGTACTTC. Protein: CASSGSWGQGRGEQYF.

The chain uses TRBV28 and TRBJ1-6; TRBD1 agrees at 7 bases. V shed 7 bases and J 8 bases; nucleotides not matched to a gene: 2. Per the germline V gene, CDR1 is MDHEN and CDR2 is SYDVKM. The CDR3 extends over 12 amino acids. The CDR3 loop reads CASKDRHSPLHF. The CDR3 DNA is TGTGCCAGCAAGGACAGGCATTCACCCCTCCACTTT.

This clonotype was detected ten times or more. The chain joins TRBV18 to TRBJ1-4; D is perhaps TRBD1 (5 bases). Trimming left V 3 bases short and J 3 bases short, with 11 bases between. Per the germline V gene, CDR1 is KGHSH and CDR2 is LQKENI. The CDR3 sequence is 15 residues long. Here the CDR3 reads CASSPSGNPNEKLFF. The CDR3 bases are TGTGCCAGCTCACCGTCAGGGAATCCTAATGAAAAACTGTTTTTT.

This clonotype was seen a handful of times. DNA of the CDR3: TGTGCCAGCAGCGCCGGGACAGGGATCGGCTACACCTTC. Protein product: CASSAGTGIGYTF. V usage is TRBV12-3 or TRBV12-4 and J usage is TRBJ1-2; 9 bases are shared with TRBD1. Trimming at V came to 6 bases and at J to 8 bases, leaving 7 bases not matched to a gene. The CDR3 spans 13 residues.

This clonotype was recorded only once. This CDR3 is CASSIDTGTGGTEAFF. CDR3 sequence (DNA): TGTGCCAGTAGTATAGATACAGGGACAGGGGGCACTGAAGCTTTCTTT. The V call is TRBV19, the J call TRBJ1-1, with TRBD1 identical over 11 bases. V trimming: 0 bases; J trimming: 4 bases; junction bases outside the gene matches: 4. Germline-derived CDR1 and CDR2 are LNHDA and SQIVND (reference sequence). The CDR3 consists of 16 residues.

This clonotype was detected only a few times. The genes are TRBV9 and TRBJ1-6; no clear D. The germline V and J ends were trimmed by 4 bases and 0 bases, with 8 bases remaining between them. Per the germline V gene, CDR1 is SGDLS and CDR2 is YYNGEE. The CDR3 runs to 15 residues. This CDR3 reads CASSQYDSYNSPLHF. The CDR3 region has the DNA TGTGCCAGCAGCCAATATGACTCCTATAATTCACCCCTCCACTTT.

The chain has TRBV27 and TRBJ1-4; no clear D. Trimming shortened V by 6 bases and J by 0 bases, and 11 bases separated the two germline ends. This CDR3 region has 15 residues. Germline V gene data show CDR1 as MNHEY and CDR2 as SMNVEV (reference sequence). The CDR3 DNA reads TGTGCCAGCAGCTTAAGGGAAGCAACTAATGAAAAACTGTTTTTT. This translates into CASSLREATNEKLFF.

This rearrangement joins TRBV28 to TRBJ1-4; perhaps TRBD1 as D (5 bases). Trimming cost V 6 bases and J 10 bases, with 18 bases left between them. This CDR3 is 14 amino acids long. Per the germline V gene, CDR1 is MDHEN and CDR2 is SYDVKM. The CDR3 bases are TGTGCCAGCAGCCCGGTGGGGGTGGATGGAAAACTGTTTTTT. Residues: CASSPVGVDGKLFF.

This chain uses TRBV20-1 with TRBJ1-5; no clear D. The ends were cut back, 0 bases at V and 1 base at J, with 10 bases in the middle. The germline gives CDR1 DFQATT, CDR2 SNEGSKA (reference sequence). This CDR3 comprises 15 residues. CDR3 loop: CSARDVGGSNQPQHF. The DNA of the CDR3 is TGCAGTGCTAGAGATGTAGGAGGGAGCAATCAGCCCCAGCATTTT.

In this sample, this clonotype turned up many times. The chain is built from TRBV20-1 and TRBJ1-1, with unresolved D. Germline V gives CDR1 DFQATT, CDR2 SNEGSKA (reference sequence). CDR3 length equals 14 residues. V lost 0 bases to trimming and J lost 4 bases, with 12 bases between them. CDR3 nucleotides: TGCAGTGCTAGAGATCCGGGCGGCCCCACTGAAGCTTTCTTT. Translation gives CSARDPGGPTEAFF.

Only a few counts were recorded for this clonotype. The junction departs from the called germline gene at one end, perhaps through a read error. This sequence joins TRBV3-1 and TRBJ1-2; 7 bases are shared with TRBD1. CDR3 size: 14 residues. Germline CDR1 is LGHDT and CDR2 is YNNKEL (reference sequence). The CDR3 DNA reads TGTGCCAGCAGCCGGGGGGACAGTAACGATGGCTACACCTTC. The encoded protein is CASSRGDSNDGYTF.

This clonotype occurred many times. The rearrangement joins TRBV18 to TRBJ2-3; D is unclear. Germline CDR1 and CDR2: KGHSH and LQKENI. Trimming stripped 6 bases from V and 4 bases from J, with 8 bases between. This CDR3 region has 12 residues. The CDR3 here is CASSLNPDTQYF. The CDR3 coding sequence is TGTGCCAGCTCTCTGAACCCAGATACGCAGTATTTT. Based on the CDR3 plus reference TRBV18 and TRBJ2-3, the full variable domain is NAGVMQNPRHLVRRRGQEARLRCSPMKGHSHVYWYRQLPEEGLKFMVYLQKENIIDESGMPKERFSAEFPKEGPSILRIQQVVRGDSAAYFCASSLNPDTQYFGPGTRLTVL.